Listed below are T cell receptor beta chains from one sample, sequenced in a study of T cell repertoires in cytomegalovirus infection. TCRdb redid the calling of the reads with MiXCR, one entry per CDR3 protein. There are about 150,000 distinct CDR3 sequences in the sample; around 22% occur only once, and 9.5% to 12% lies in the top ten. Specimen: PBMCs. The receptors shown here come from a human donor in good health (CMV status not recorded). Some clones in this sample may be carry-over from other donors' samples. Both conserved end residues are part of each CDR3. D genes are given only for firm matches. The size field is filled for only some rows; it gives once, few, many or a size class.

CDR3 protein,CDR3 DNA,clone size,D gene,V gene,J gene
CSARNPSGRAKETQYF,TGCAGTGCTAGAAACCCCAGCGGGAGGGCCAAGGAGACCCAGTACTTC,many,TRBD2,TRBV20-1,TRBJ2-5
CAISDGTGPQPQHF,TGTGCCATCAGTGATGGGACAGGGCCACAGCCCCAGCATTTT,-,TRBD1,TRBV10-3,TRBJ1-5
CASSPVDQETQYF,TGTGCCAGCAGCCCCGTTGATCAAGAGACCCAGTACTTC,many,-,TRBV27,TRBJ2-5
CASSLAPAENQPQHF,TGTGCCAGCAGCTTAGCCCCAGCCGAAAATCAGCCCCAGCATTTT,many,-,TRBV7-2,TRBJ1-5
CSVVKGGTDTHYF,TGCAGCGTTGTGAAGGGAGGCACAGATACGCACTATTTT,-,-,TRBV29-1,TRBJ2-3
CASSTRQGDSETQYF,TGTGCCAGCAGTACCAGACAGGGTGACTCAGAGACCCAGTACTTC,-,TRBD1,TRBV6-5,TRBJ2-5
CASSPGLRTGELFF,TGTGCCAGCAGTCCGGGACTCCGCACCGGGGAGCTGTTTTTT,-,-,TRBV28,TRBJ2-2
CASSSGGGPTDTQYF,TGTGCCAGCAGCTCGGGCGGGGGCCCCACAGATACGCAGTATTTT,many,-,TRBV7-2,TRBJ2-3
CASSFGTGRIGANYGYTF,TGTGCCAGCAGTTTTGGTACAGGGCGTATAGGGGCTAACTATGGCTACACCTTC,-,-,TRBV12-3/TRBV12-4,TRBJ1-2
CASSLEAGWIPGELFF,TGTGCCAGCAGCTTAGAGGCAGGGTGGATCCCCGGGGAGCTGTTTTTT,few,-,TRBV7-2,TRBJ2-2
CASSVEGATDTQYF,TGTGCCAGCAGCGTAGAGGGGGCCACAGATACGCAGTATTTT,few,TRBD1,TRBV9,TRBJ2-3
CASSPQTRLILNNSPLHF,TGTGCCAGCAGCCCCCAAACCCGGCTGATTTTAAATAATTCACCCCTCCACTTT,few,-,TRBV11-2,TRBJ1-6
CASSLVLRDRSNYGYTF,TGTGCCAGCAGCTTAGTTCTGAGGGACCGGTCTAACTATGGCTACACCTTC,-,-,TRBV7-2,TRBJ1-2
CASRSTDRFYGYTF,TGTGCCAGCAGATCAACCGACAGGTTCTATGGCTACACCTTC,few,-,TRBV28,TRBJ1-2
CASSFDVNTEAFF,TGTGCCAGCAGTTTCGATGTGAACACTGAAGCTTTCTTT,-,-,TRBV6-1,TRBJ1-1
CASSLSQYEQYF,TGTGCCAGCAGTTTGTCTCAATACGAGCAGTACTTC,-,-,TRBV28,TRBJ2-7
CSARARSFQETQYF,TGCAGTGCTAGAGCCAGGAGTTTCCAAGAGACCCAGTACTTC,few,-,TRBV20-1,TRBJ2-5
CSVEEPYNEQFF,TGCAGCGTTGAGGAGCCCTACAATGAGCAGTTCTTC,few,-,TRBV29-1,TRBJ2-1
CASSVAGGSEQYF,TGTGCCAGCAGCGTAGCCGGGGGAAGCGAGCAGTACTTC,-,-,TRBV9,TRBJ2-7
CASSIDRGRNSPLHF,TGTGCCAGCAGTATAGACAGAGGACGCAATTCACCCCTCCACTTT,-,-,TRBV12-3/TRBV12-4,TRBJ1-6
CASSLAGNNEQFF,TGTGCCAGCAGCTTAGCGGGAAACAATGAGCAGTTCTTC,many,-,TRBV11-2,TRBJ2-1
CASSLVKVGGTEAFF,TGTGCCAGCAGCTTAGTCAAGGTGGGGGGCACTGAAGCTTTCTTT,many,-,TRBV7-8,TRBJ1-1
CASSSSPVLGTSYEQYF,TGTGCCAGCAGTTCATCCCCCGTACTAGGAACCTCCTACGAGCAGTACTTC,-,-,TRBV28,TRBJ2-7
CSVRGGPGRTDTQYF,TGCAGTGTTAGGGGCGGGCCGGGTCGCACAGATACGCAGTATTTT,-,-,TRBV29-1,TRBJ2-3
CASSLSSGRYEQYF,TGTGCCAGCAGTTTGTCTTCGGGAAGGTACGAGCAGTACTTC,few,-,TRBV27,TRBJ2-7
CASSNPWGRAASGANVLTF,TGTGCCAGCAGTAACCCTTGGGGGCGGGCCGCCTCTGGGGCCAACGTCCTGACTTTC,-,-,TRBV6-2/TRBV6-3,TRBJ2-6
CASSFPYRGRGYTF,TGTGCCAGCAGTTTCCCCTACAGGGGTCGTGGCTACACCTTC,-,TRBD1,TRBV28,TRBJ1-2
CASSLEGKSTYEQYF,TGTGCCAGCAGTTTAGAGGGAAAGAGTACCTACGAGCAGTACTTC,few,-,TRBV12-3/TRBV12-4,TRBJ2-7
CASSLASSGALYEQYF,TGTGCCAGCAGCCTAGCATCCTCCGGAGCCCTCTACGAGCAGTACTTC,many,-,TRBV7-2,TRBJ2-7
CASSHRAFDVREEPYEQYF,TGCGCCAGCAGCCACAGGGCCTTCGACGTGCGGGAGGAACCCTACGAGCAGTACTTC,many,TRBD2,TRBV4-1,TRBJ2-7
CASTNNRQGAGNYGYTF,TGTGCCAGCACTAATAACCGACAGGGGGCTGGTAACTATGGCTACACCTTC,-,TRBD1,TRBV27,TRBJ1-2
CASSLLTRYEQYF,TGTGCCAGCAGCTTACTCACCCGGTACGAGCAGTACTTC,-,-,TRBV7-6,TRBJ2-7
CASSPRGGGGGGYTF,TGTGCCAGCAGCCCCCGCGGTGGCGGAGGGGGGGGCTACACCTTC,-,-,TRBV7-6,TRBJ1-2
CASSLTSGGYNEQFF,TGTGCCAGCAGTTTGACTAGCGGGGGTTACAATGAGCAGTTCTTC,few,TRBD2,TRBV12-3/TRBV12-4,TRBJ2-1
CASSNDRIYGYTF,TGTGCCAGCAGCAATGACAGGATCTATGGCTACACCTTC,many,-,TRBV12-3/TRBV12-4,TRBJ1-2
CASATGAGTEAFF,TGTGCCAGCGCGACAGGGGCGGGCACTGAAGCTTTCTTT,-,TRBD1,TRBV12-3/TRBV12-4,TRBJ1-1
CASSPQGGGQETQYF,TGTGCCAGCAGCCCACAAGGGGGGGGACAAGAGACCCAGTACTTC,many,-,TRBV7-2,TRBJ2-5
CASSLQLAGGLDTQYF,TGTGCCAGCAGCTTACAACTAGCGGGAGGACTAGATACGCAGTATTTT,-,TRBD2,TRBV7-2,TRBJ2-3
CASSQREVSTDTQYF,TGTGCCAGCAGCCAGCGGGAGGTGAGCACAGATACGCAGTATTTT,-,TRBD2,TRBV28,TRBJ2-3
CASTWTGTSGGTGELFF,TGTGCCAGCACCTGGACAGGGACTAGCGGGGGCACCGGGGAGCTGTTTTTT,-,TRBD2,TRBV12-3/TRBV12-4,TRBJ2-2